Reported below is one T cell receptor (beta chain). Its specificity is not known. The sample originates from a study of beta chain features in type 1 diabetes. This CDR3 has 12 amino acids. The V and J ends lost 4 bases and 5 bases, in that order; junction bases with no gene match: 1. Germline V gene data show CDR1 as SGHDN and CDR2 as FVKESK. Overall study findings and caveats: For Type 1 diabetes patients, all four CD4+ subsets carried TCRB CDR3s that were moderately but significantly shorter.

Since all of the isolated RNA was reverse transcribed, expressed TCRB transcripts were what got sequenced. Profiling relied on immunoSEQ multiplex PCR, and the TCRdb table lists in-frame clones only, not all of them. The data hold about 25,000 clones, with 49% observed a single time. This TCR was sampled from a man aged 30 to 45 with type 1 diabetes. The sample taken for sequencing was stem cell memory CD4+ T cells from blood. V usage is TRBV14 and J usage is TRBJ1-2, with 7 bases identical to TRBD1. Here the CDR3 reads CASSRQGYGYTF. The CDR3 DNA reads TGTGCCAGCAGCCGACAGGGATATGGCTACACCTTC.